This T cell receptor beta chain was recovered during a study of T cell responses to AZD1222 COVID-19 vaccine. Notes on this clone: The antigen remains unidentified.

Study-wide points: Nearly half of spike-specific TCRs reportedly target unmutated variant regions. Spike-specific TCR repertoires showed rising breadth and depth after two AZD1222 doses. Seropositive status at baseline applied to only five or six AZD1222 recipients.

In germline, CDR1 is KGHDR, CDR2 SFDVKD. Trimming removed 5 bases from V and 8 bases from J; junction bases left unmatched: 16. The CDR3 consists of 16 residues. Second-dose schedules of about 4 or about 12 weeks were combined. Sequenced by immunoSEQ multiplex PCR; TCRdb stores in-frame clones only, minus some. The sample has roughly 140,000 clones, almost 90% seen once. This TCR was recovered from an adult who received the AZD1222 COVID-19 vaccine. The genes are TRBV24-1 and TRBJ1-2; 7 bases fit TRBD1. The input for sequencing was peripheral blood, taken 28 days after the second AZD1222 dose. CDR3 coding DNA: TGTGCCACCAGTGGACGAGGAGGACAGGTACAAGAAGGCTACACCTTC. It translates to CATSGRGGQVQEGYTF.